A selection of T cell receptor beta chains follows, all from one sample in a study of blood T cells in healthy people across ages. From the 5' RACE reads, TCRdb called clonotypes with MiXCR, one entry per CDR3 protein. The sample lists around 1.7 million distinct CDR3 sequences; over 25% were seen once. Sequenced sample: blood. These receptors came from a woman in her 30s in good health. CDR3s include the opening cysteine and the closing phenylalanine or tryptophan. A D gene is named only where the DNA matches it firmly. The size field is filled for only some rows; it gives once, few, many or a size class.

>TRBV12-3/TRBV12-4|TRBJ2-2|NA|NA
CACRTISAGELFF
TGTGCCTGCCGGACGATCTCGGCCGGGGAGCTGTTTTTT
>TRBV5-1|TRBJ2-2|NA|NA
CSSSLDEGTGELFF
TGCTCCAGCAGCTTGGACGAGGGCACCGGGGAGCTGTTTTTT
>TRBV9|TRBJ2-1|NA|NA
CASSRHSTGSNEQFF
TGTGCCAGCAGCCGCCATTCTACAGGGTCCAATGAGCAGTTCTTC
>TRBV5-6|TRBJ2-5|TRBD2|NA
CASTLSGTREETQYF
TGTGCCAGCACCCTTAGCGGGACTAGAGAAGAGACCCAGTACTTC
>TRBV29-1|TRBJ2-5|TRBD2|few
CSVAASGGLETQYF
TGCAGCGTTGCGGCTAGCGGGGGTCTGGAGACCCAGTACTTC
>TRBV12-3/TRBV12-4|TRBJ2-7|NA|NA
CASSLWDISCEQYF
TGTGCCAGCAGTCTCTGGGACATTTCCTGCGAGCAGTACTTC
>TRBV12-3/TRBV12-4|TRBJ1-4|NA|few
CASSAAGGGKLFF
TGTGCCAGCAGCGCGGCAGGAGGTGGGAAACTGTTTTTT
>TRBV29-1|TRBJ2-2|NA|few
CSVDVQNTGELFF
TGCAGCGTTGATGTGCAGAACACCGGGGAGCTGTTTTTT
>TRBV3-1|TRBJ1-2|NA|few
CASSHSRGGSGYTF
TGTGCCAGCAGCCACTCCCGGGGCGGGAGCGGCTACACCTTC
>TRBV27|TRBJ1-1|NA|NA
CASSLKSLTEAFF
TGTGCCAGCAGTTTAAAGTCCCTCACTGAAGCTTTCTTT
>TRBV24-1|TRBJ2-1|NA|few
CATSDTGRNEQFF
TGTGCCACCAGTGACACGGGGCGCAATGAGCAGTTCTTC
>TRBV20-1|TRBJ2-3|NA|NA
CSISTGDSTDTQYF
TGCAGTATATCTACCGGGGATAGCACAGATACGCAGTATTTT
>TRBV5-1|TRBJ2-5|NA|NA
CASSRGGGRVHETQYF
TGCGCCAGCAGCCGAGGGGGGGGCAGAGTACATGAGACCCAGTACTTC
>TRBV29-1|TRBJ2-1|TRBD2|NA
CSVGRGTDNNEQFF
TGCAGCGTTGGGCGGGGGACGGATAACAATGAGCAGTTCTTC
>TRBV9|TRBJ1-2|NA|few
CASSVGEKYGYTF
TGTGCCAGCAGCGTAGGGGAGAAGTATGGCTACACCTTC